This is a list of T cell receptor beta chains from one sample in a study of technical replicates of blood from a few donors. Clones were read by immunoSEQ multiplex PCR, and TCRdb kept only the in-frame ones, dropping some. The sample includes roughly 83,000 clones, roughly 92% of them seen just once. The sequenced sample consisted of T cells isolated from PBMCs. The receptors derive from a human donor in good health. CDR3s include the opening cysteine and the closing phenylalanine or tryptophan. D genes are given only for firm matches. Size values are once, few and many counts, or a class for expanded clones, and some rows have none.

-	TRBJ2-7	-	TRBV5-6	TGTGCCAGCAGCTTGGCAGGGGTGACCTACGAGCAGTACTTC	CASSLAGVTYEQYF
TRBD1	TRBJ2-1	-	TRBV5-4	TGTGCCAGCAGCTTTCACCCCACCACATTGACAGGGACCTACAATGAGCAGTTCTTC	CASSFHPTTLTGTYNEQFF
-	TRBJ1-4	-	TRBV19	TGTGCCAGTAGTCGACCGAGGTCTAATGAAAAACTGTTTTTT	CASSRPRSNEKLFF
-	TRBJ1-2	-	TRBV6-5	TGTGCCAGCAGTCTAACCCGGGAGAAGTTCACCTTC	CASSLTREKFTF
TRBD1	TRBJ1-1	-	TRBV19	TGTGCCAGTAGTAACCGCCCAGGGGGCGCGGGAACTGAAGCTTTCTTT	CASSNRPGGAGTEAFF
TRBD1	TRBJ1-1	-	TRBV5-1	TGCGCCAGCAGACGTACTCCGGGACAGGGGCGGGTAGGGAACACTGAAGCTTTCTTT	CASRRTPGQGRVGNTEAFF
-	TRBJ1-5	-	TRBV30	TGTGCCTGGAGTGTACCCAACGGACTAGCCAATCAGCCCCAGCATTTT	CAWSVPNGLANQPQHF
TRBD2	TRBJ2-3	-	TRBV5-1	TGCGCCAGCAGCCACGGACTAGCGGGAGGCCCAGATACGCAGTATTTT	CASSHGLAGGPDTQYF
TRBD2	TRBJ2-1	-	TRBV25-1	TGTGCCAGCAGGACAGCGGGGAGCTCCTACAATGAGCAGTTCTTC	CASRTAGSSYNEQFF
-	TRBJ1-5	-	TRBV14	TGTGCCAGCAGCCAAGAAAGGAACAGATGGGATCAGCCCCAGCATTTT	CASSQERNRWDQPQHF
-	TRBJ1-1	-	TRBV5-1	TGCGCCAGCACCCGGGGCGGGGGGAACACTGAAGCTTTCTTT	CASTRGGGNTEAFF
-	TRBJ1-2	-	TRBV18	TGTGCCAGCTCAAGTTCCGACAGGCAGGATAACTATGGCTACACCTTC	CASSSSDRQDNYGYTF
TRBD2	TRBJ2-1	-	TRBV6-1	TGTGCCAGCAGTGAGACCGGGACTAGCGGCTACAATGAGCAGTTCTTC	CASSETGTSGYNEQFF
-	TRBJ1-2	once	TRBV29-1	TGCAGCGTTGAAGAGGGCCGAAACCCCTATGGCTACACCTTC	CSVEEGRNPYGYTF
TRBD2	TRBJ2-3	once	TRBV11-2	TGTGCCAGCAGCTTAACCGGGACTAGCGGGAGGGGGGTCACAGATACGCAGTATTTT	CASSLTGTSGRGVTDTQYF
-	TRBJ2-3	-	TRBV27	TGTGCCAGCCTACGTCGGGGGTGGGGCACAGATACGCAGTATTTT	CASLRRGWGTDTQYF
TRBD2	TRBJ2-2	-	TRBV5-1	TGCGCCACCTCAGGACTAGCGGGGACCCGGGGCACCGGGGAGCTGTTTTTT	CATSGLAGTRGTGELFF
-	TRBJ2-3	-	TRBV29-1	TGCAGCGCTGACTCTCCTGCAGATACGCAGTATTTT	CSADSPADTQYF